This entry concerns a single T cell receptor beta chain. Antigen: not known. The sample belongs to a study of beta chain features in type 1 diabetes. As for the study in general: Patients were similar to healthy donors in age and gender (as well as in cell yields).

General observations from the study: Shorter templates may be favored by PCR, equally so in patients and controls. Over-representation of high TCR-expressing cells was a possible consequence of cDNA sequencing. Patients with type 1 diabetes showed fewer VDJ junction insertions and more deletions.

What was sequenced were expressed TCRB transcripts, since all of the isolated RNA had been reverse transcribed. Using immunoSEQ multiplex PCR, the repertoire was profiled, and TCRdb retains in-frame clones only, with some absent. This sample has 90,000 to 110,000 clones, with roughly 43% found just once. The clonotype was recovered from a woman aged 18-29 years in good health. Sequenced: stem cell memory CD4+ T cells from blood.

The CDR3 protein is CASSPLDRGRVGELFF. The DNA of the CDR3 is TGCGCCAGCAGCCCTCTGGACAGGGGACGGGTCGGGGAGCTGTTTTTT. The rearrangement links TRBV5-1 to TRBJ2-2; 9 nucleotides line up with TRBD1. Unmatched junction bases numbered 11, after V lost 4 bases and J lost 7 bases. This CDR3 is built from 16 residues. Germline assignment: CDR1 SGHRS and CDR2 YFSETQ.